A single sample gave rise to the 12 T cell receptor beta chains below, sequenced in a study of cytomegalovirus exposure and HLA in healthy donors. PCR involved 60 Vbeta and 13 Jbeta primers. The method was immunoSEQ multiplex PCR; TCRdb's version includes in-frame clones alone and lacks a portion of them. The profile shows 90,000 to 100,000 clones, around four fifths of them singletons. Source material: PBMCs. Receptors were obtained from a woman aged 40 to 50 in good health and CMV-seronegative.

The V call is TRBV10-3, the J call TRBJ1-4, with TRBD1 matching 7 bases. CDR1 and CDR2 from the germline V gene are ENHRY and SYGVKD. After removal of 5 bases from V and 10 bases from J, the junction contained 7 bases not matched to a gene. The CDR3 consists of 13 residues. CDR3 in amino acids: CAISPPGGGKLFF. CDR3 nucleotide sequence: TGTGCCATCAGTCCCCCAGGGGGAGGAAAACTGTTTTTT.

This clone was found a few times. The DNA of the CDR3 is TGCGCCAGCAGCCCCCAACCCGACAGGGTTGGTGAAAAACTGTTTTTT. This codes for CASSPQPDRVGEKLFF. The rearrangement uses TRBV4-1 and TRBJ1-4; TRBD1 matches 7 bases. Unmatched junction bases numbered 12, after V lost 4 bases and J lost 7 bases. Germline assignment: CDR1 MGHRA and CDR2 YSYEKL. The length of the CDR3 is 16 residues.

CDR3 sequence (DNA): TGCAGCGTATGGACTGCTTCCTACAATGAGCAGTTCTTC. Translated: CSVWTASYNEQFF. The chain carries TRBV29-1 and TRBJ2-1; D may be TRBD2 (5 bases). CDR3 length: 13 amino acids. Germline CDR1 reads SQVTM; CDR2 reads ANQGSEA. Trimming took 6 bases from V and 1 from J, leaving 10 bases between them.

The chain has TRBV28 and TRBJ1-5, with 8 bases aligning to TRBD1. The V gene end was trimmed by 6 bases and the J gene end by 3 bases; junction bases not matched to a gene: 7. This CDR3 spans 15 amino acids. The germline V gene has CDR1 MDHEN and CDR2 SYDVKM. The CDR3 DNA reads TGTGCCAGCAGCATAGACAGGGGATACAATCAGCCCCAGCATTTT. This translates into CASSIDRGYNQPQHF.

The V call is TRBV9, the J call TRBJ1-1; perhaps TRBD1 as D (6 bases). Trimming cost V 0 bases and J 6 bases, with 18 bases left between them. The length of the CDR3 is 16 residues. Germline V CDR1 and CDR2: SGDLS, YYNGEE. CDR3 in amino acids: CASSVDPHTGWAEAFF. CDR3 nucleotide sequence: TGTGCCAGCAGCGTAGATCCTCACACAGGGTGGGCTGAAGCTTTCTTT.

The rearrangement links TRBV5-1 to TRBJ2-5; 8 bases match TRBD1. V shed 3 bases, J shed 6 bases, and the junction held 7 bases outside the gene matches. This CDR3 region has 14 residues. The V gene's germline CDR1 is SGHRS and CDR2 YFSETQ. The CDR3: CASSYPQGAQTQYF. The CDR3 bases are TGCGCCAGCAGCTACCCTCAGGGGGCGCAGACCCAGTACTTC.

The V call is TRBV14, the J call TRBJ1-1, with 9 bases lining up with TRBD1. There are 16 residues in the CDR3. The V segment lost 4 bases and the J segment 5 bases; nucleotides outside the gene matches: 11. The germline V gene has CDR1 SGHDN and CDR2 FVKESK. The DNA for the CDR3 is TGTGCCAGCAGCCGAGAATTACCGGGACAGGGAACTGAAGCTTTCTTT. Translation gives CASSRELPGQGTEAFF.

V gene TRBV10-2 combines with J gene TRBJ1-2; 11 bases are shared with TRBD1. The CDR3 loop spans 15 amino acids. From germline, CDR1 is WSHSY and CDR2 SAAADI. After removal of 4 bases from V and 0 bases from J, the junction contained 1 base not matched to a gene. The CDR3 bases are TGCGCCAGCAGTGGGGACAGGGGGACTAACTATGGCTACACCTTC. It yields the protein CASSGDRGTNYGYTF.

The CDR3 nucleotides read TGTGCCAGCAGCTTGACAGGGAGTTTTACAGATACGCAGTATTTT. The encoded protein is CASSLTGSFTDTQYF. V gene TRBV5-4 combines with J gene TRBJ2-3; perhaps TRBD1 as D (6 bases). The CDR3 loop spans 15 amino acids. Trimming removed 1 base at V and 3 bases at J, with 12 bases between. Germline V gene lookup returns CDR1 SGHNT and CDR2 YYREEE (reference sequence). Together with reference TRBV5-4 and TRBJ2-3, the CDR3 gives the full variable domain: ETGVTQSPTHLIKTRGQQVTLRCSSQSGHNTVSWYQQALGQGPQFIFQYYREEENGRGNFPPRFSGLQFPNYSSELNVNALELDDSALYLCASSLTGSFTDTQYFGPGTRLTVL.

The J gene is TRBJ2-1, the V gene TRBV5-5, with D uncertain. Trimming shortened V by 4 bases and J by 13 bases, and 12 bases separated the two germline ends. The CDR3 consists of 11 residues. Germline V CDR1 and CDR2: SGHKS, YYEKEE (reference sequence). DNA of the CDR3: TGTGCCAGCAGCGGCAAGTCTCGTCAGTTCTTC. This codes for CASSGKSRQFF.

The V call is TRBV30, the J call TRBJ1-5; D possibly corresponds to TRBD1 (5 bases). The CDR3 runs 17 residues. The V end was cut by 0 bases, the J end by 0 bases, with 15 bases between. Germline V gene lookup returns CDR1 GTSNPN and CDR2 SVGIG (reference sequence). The CDR3 DNA sequence: TGTGCCTGGAGTGTAGGCAGGGCATCGACTAGCAATCAGCCCCAGCATTTT. Amino acids: CAWSVGRASTSNQPQHF.

The V gene is TRBV7-9, the J gene TRBJ1-2; a possible D gene is TRBD1 (6 bases). Germline CDR1 SEHNR, CDR2 FQNEAQ (reference sequence). The CDR3 totals 15 residues. Trimming removed 6 bases at V and 0 bases at J, with 14 bases between. In DNA, the CDR3 is TGTGCCAGCAGTCCCGGGGGGCCCACTAACTATGGCTACACCTTC. The encoded protein is CASSPGGPTNYGYTF.